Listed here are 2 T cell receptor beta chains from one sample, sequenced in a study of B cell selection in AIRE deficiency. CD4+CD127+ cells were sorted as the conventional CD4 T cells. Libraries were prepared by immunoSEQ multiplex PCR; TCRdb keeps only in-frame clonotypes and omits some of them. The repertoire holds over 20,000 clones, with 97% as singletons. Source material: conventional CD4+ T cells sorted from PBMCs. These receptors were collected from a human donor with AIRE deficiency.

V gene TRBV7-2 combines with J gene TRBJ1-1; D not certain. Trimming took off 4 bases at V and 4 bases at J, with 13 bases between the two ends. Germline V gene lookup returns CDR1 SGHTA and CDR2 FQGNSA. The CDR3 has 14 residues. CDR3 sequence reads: CASSSTPSRTEAFF. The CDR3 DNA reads TGTGCCAGCAGCTCCACCCCTAGCCGCACTGAAGCTTTCTTT.

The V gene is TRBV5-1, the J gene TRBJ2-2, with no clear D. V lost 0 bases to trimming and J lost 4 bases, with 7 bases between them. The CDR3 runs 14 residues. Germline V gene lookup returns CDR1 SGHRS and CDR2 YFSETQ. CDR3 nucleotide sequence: TGCGCCAGCAGCTTGGGGGAACCCACCGGGGAGCTGTTTTTT. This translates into CASSLGEPTGELFF.